This entry lists 12 T cell receptor beta chains sequenced from one sample in a study of cytomegalovirus exposure and HLA in healthy donors. Both 60 Vbeta primers and 13 Jbeta primers went into the PCR. Method: immunoSEQ multiplex PCR; TCRdb's copy keeps in-frame clones and lacks some. The data contain 150,000 to 200,000 clones, more than 65% of them singletons. The sample was PBMCs. Every receptor here comes from a woman aged 25 to 39 in good health and CMV-seropositive.

The chain links TRBV2 to TRBJ1-3; D is uncertain. CDR1 is SNHLY, CDR2 FYNNEI, per germline. Trimming removed 6 bases at V and 1 base at J, with 10 bases between. CDR3 length: 14 residues. The CDR3 sequence: CASSAGLSGNTIYF. For the CDR3, the DNA is TGTGCCAGCAGCGCTGGACTTTCTGGAAACACCATATATTTT. The complete variable domain, with remaining parts taken from reference TRBV2 and TRBJ1-3, reads EPEVTQTPSHQVTQMGQEVILRCVPISNHLYFYWYRQILGQKVEFLVSFYNNEISEKSEIFDDQFSVERPDGSNFTLKIRSTKLEDSAMYFCASSAGLSGNTIYFGEGSWLTVV.

V usage is TRBV6-6 and J usage is TRBJ1-4; TRBD1 agrees at 9 bases. Trimming removed 7 bases from V and 7 bases from J; junction bases left unmatched: 7. Per the germline V gene, CDR1 is MNHNY and CDR2 is SVGAGI (reference sequence). The CDR3 runs to 14 residues. This chain's CDR3 is CASTLGQGGEKLFF. In DNA, the CDR3 is TGTGCCAGCACATTGGGACAGGGAGGTGAAAAACTGTTTTTT.

CDR3 protein: CASSYRLAEEYSYNEQFF. DNA for the CDR3: TGTGCCAGCAGCTACAGACTAGCGGAAGAATACTCCTACAATGAGCAGTTCTTC. The rearrangement uses TRBV13 and TRBJ2-1; TRBD2 agrees at 9 bases. This CDR3 is built from 18 residues. Unmatched junction bases numbered 10, after V lost 4 bases and J lost 0 bases. Germline V lookup: CDR1 PRHDT, CDR2 FYEKMQ (reference sequence).

This clone showed up just a few times. J is TRBJ2-7 and V is TRBV6-6; D perhaps matches TRBD2 (6 bases). The CDR3 is made up of 14 amino acids. CDR1 MNHNY and CDR2 SVGAGI come from the germline V gene (reference sequence). V lost 0 bases, J lost 4 bases, and 10 bases lay in between. The CDR3 region has the DNA TGTGCCAGCAGTTACTCGACTAGGAGATACGAGCAGTACTTC. It is translated as CASSYSTRRYEQYF.

The chain has TRBV4-2 and TRBJ1-4, with unresolved D. The CDR3 sequence is 13 residues long. The germline V and J ends were trimmed by 6 bases and 4 bases, with 9 bases remaining between them. CDR1 is LGHNA and CDR2 is YNFKEQ in the germline V gene. CDR3 loop: CASSWQDNEKLFF. The CDR3 region has the DNA TGTGCCAGCAGTTGGCAGGATAATGAAAAACTGTTTTTT.

The chain joins TRBV5-6 to TRBJ1-5; D is unresolved. V was cut by 2 bases and J by 1 base, with 10 bases left in between. This CDR3 comprises 15 residues. CDR1 and CDR2 from the germline V gene are SGHDT and YYEEEE. The CDR3 region has the DNA TGTGCCAGCAGCTTTGGAGGTACCAGCAATCAGCCCCAGCATTTT. This sequence encodes CASSFGGTSNQPQHF. Looking up the rest from reference TRBV5-6 and TRBJ1-5 gives the full variable domain: DAGVTQSPTHLIKTRGQQVTLRCSPKSGHDTVSWYQQALGQGPQFIFQYYEEEERQRGNFPDRFSGHQFPNYSSELNVNALLLGDSALYLCASSFGGTSNQPQHFGDGTRLSIL.

The chain combines TRBV10-3 with TRBJ1-5, with D hard to call. Trimming shortened V by 0 bases and J by 6 bases, and 6 bases separated the two germline ends. The CDR3 extends over 13 amino acids. Germline CDR1 reads ENHRY; CDR2 reads SYGVKD. CDR3 protein: CAISESTTQPQHF. CDR3 nucleotides: TGTGCCATCAGTGAGTCTACAACTCAGCCCCAGCATTTT.

This chain connects TRBV5-1 to TRBJ2-5, with 9 bases that match TRBD2. Germline V gene sequence: CDR1 SGHRS, CDR2 YFSETQ. J was trimmed by 5 bases and V by 4 bases; bases with no gene match: 6. This CDR3 is built from 14 residues. CDR3 in DNA: TGCGCCAGCAGCCAGACTAGCGGAAGGGAGACCCAGTACTTC. It codes for CASSQTSGRETQYF. The full variable domain, with the rest looked up from reference TRBV5-1 and TRBJ2-5, is KAGVTQTPRYLIKTRGQQVTLSCSPISGHRSVSWYQQTPGQGLQFLFEYFSETQRNKGNFPGRFSGRQFSNSRSEMNVSTLELGDSALYLCASSQTSGRETQYFGPGTRLLVL.

CDR3 bases: TGTGCCAGCAGCGTAACGACAGGGGATACGCAGTATTTT. Amino acid sequence: CASSVTTGDTQYF. This rearrangement joins TRBV9 to TRBJ2-3, with 7 bases matching TRBD1. The V gene's germline CDR1 is SGDLS and CDR2 YYNGEE. The CDR3 covers 13 residues. Unmatched junction bases numbered 2, after V lost 1 base and J lost 6 bases.

Notes on this clone: Germline and junction disagree at one end, which may indicate a read error. The chain employs TRBV15 and TRBJ1-5; D might be TRBD1 (6 bases). This CDR3 is 16 amino acids long. From germline, CDR1 is LNHNV and CDR2 YYDKDF (reference sequence). The CDR3 reads CATSEGGGQGNRPQHF. CDR3 nucleotides: TGTGCCACCAGCGAAGGCGGGGGTCAGGGGAATCGGCCCCAGCATTTT.

V and J are TRBV19 and TRBJ1-2; maybe TRBD1 (5 bases). The CDR3 has 17 amino acids. Germline V lookup: CDR1 LNHDA, CDR2 SQIVND (reference sequence). V was pared by 8 bases and J by 0 bases, with 22 bases between. The CDR3 DNA follows: TGTGCCAGTCTAAGAGTCGGACATTCCCTAACTAACTATGGCTACACCTTC. Translating it yields CASLRVGHSLTNYGYTF.

Remarks on this clone: As the CDR3 is not closed by the conserved phenylalanine or tryptophan, this likely results from a read error. The chain has TRBV29-1 and TRBJ1-1; tentative D call: TRBD1 (6 bases). The CDR3 runs to 15 residues. Per germline, CDR1 SQVTM and CDR2 ANQGSEA. V lost 6 bases, J lost 3 bases, and 20 bases lay in between. The CDR3 loop reads CSVHPPGGWDTEAFL. CDR3 DNA sequence: TGCAGCGTCCATCCCCCGGGGGGCTGGGACACTGAAGCTTTCCTT.